The rows below give T cell receptor beta chains drawn from one sample of a study of blood T cells in healthy people across ages. TCRdb used MiXCR to reprocess the 5' RACE reads, holding one entry per CDR3 protein. The sample shows some 370,000 distinct CDR3 sequences, about half of them seen only once. The sample taken for sequencing was blood. The receptors shown here come from a man aged 55 to 70 in good health. Each CDR3 is given with its conserved first and last residue. A D gene is named only where the DNA matches it firmly. Size is stated for part of the rows, as once, few or many counts, or as a class when the clone is expanded.

d_call,v_call,j_call,clone_size,cdr3_nt,cdr3_aa
NA,TRBV4-2,TRBJ2-3,NA,TGTGCCAGCCGGGGAGAGGGCCGGGGCCCGATTACAGATACGCAGTATTTT,CASRGEGRGPITDTQYF
TRBD2,TRBV9,TRBJ2-1,NA,TGTGCCAGCAGCGTAGGACTAGCGGAAGGGAATGAGCAGTTCTTC,CASSVGLAEGNEQFF
TRBD2,TRBV7-2,TRBJ2-5,NA,TGTGCCAGCACGAGCAGCGGGGGGCAAGAGACCCAGTACTTC,CASTSSGGQETQYF
NA,TRBV12-3/TRBV12-4,TRBJ2-7,NA,TGTGCCAGCTCCACAGGAGGATACTACGAGCAGTACTTC,CASSTGGYYEQYF
TRBD2,TRBV6-2/TRBV6-3,TRBJ2-5,NA,TGTGCCTGCAGTTACTCGAGGACTAGCCTGCGAGAGACCCAGTACTTC,CACSYSRTSLRETQYF
NA,TRBV2,TRBJ2-5,NA,TGTGCCAGCAGCGGCGGGGCTTCGTACCGAGAGACCCAGTACTTC,CASSGGASYRETQYF
TRBD2,TRBV28,TRBJ2-1,NA,TGTGCCAGCAGTCCTCTGTTAGCGGGAAGGTACAATGAGCAGTTCTTC,CASSPLLAGRYNEQFF
TRBD1,TRBV7-9,TRBJ2-1,NA,TGTGCCAGCAGCTTCCCCCGGGACAGGCCATCCTACAATGAGCAGTTCTTC,CASSFPRDRPSYNEQFF
TRBD1,TRBV11-1,TRBJ2-1,few,TGTGCCAGCAGCTTCCAGACAGGGTTATACAATGAGCAGTTCTTC,CASSFQTGLYNEQFF
TRBD2,TRBV11-2,TRBJ2-2,NA,TGTGCCAGCAGCTCTGAGCGGGGGGGATTCACCGGGGAGCTGTTTTTT,CASSSERGGFTGELFF
TRBD2,TRBV20-1,TRBJ2-3,NA,TGCAGTGCCCAGCCGGGGGGAAGCACAGATACGCAGTATTTT,CSAQPGGSTDTQYF
NA,TRBV7-2,TRBJ2-1,NA,TGTGCCAGCAGCTTAGTGCAGGGGACGGCCTACAATGAGCAGTTCTTC,CASSLVQGTAYNEQFF
NA,TRBV12-5,TRBJ2-1,NA,TGTGCTAGTGGTGTACACCTCGGGGGTGAGCAGTTCTTC,CASGVHLGGEQFF
NA,TRBV9,TRBJ2-7,NA,TGTGCCAGCAGCGTAGGTCCAGCGGGTGAGCAGTACTTC,CASSVGPAGEQYF
NA,TRBV20-1,TRBJ1-2,NA,TGCAGTGCTAGAGATCAGGGCAGGTTCTATGGCTACACCTTC,CSARDQGRFYGYTF
NA,TRBV20-1,TRBJ2-1,NA,TGCAGTGCTAGAGATCGTATGACCGGGGGAGAGACCCAGTTCTTC,CSARDRMTGGETQFF
NA,TRBV27,TRBJ1-1,NA,TGTGCCAGCAGTTCCCGGGACCTAGGCACTGAAGCTTTCTTT,CASSSRDLGTEAFF
NA,TRBV20-1,TRBJ1-2,NA,TGCAGTGCTAGCCCCCTCGGCACTAACTATGGCTACACCTTC,CSASPLGTNYGYTF
NA,TRBV5-6,TRBJ2-7,NA,TGTGCCAGCAGCTTATTGAGGGCGACCTACGAGCAGTACTTC,CASSLLRATYEQYF
NA,TRBV12-3/TRBV12-4,TRBJ2-5,NA,TGTGCCAGCAGTCTACAACCCCTAGGGCGGGAAAAGACCCAGTACTTC,CASSLQPLGREKTQYF
TRBD1,TRBV6-5,TRBJ1-6,NA,TGTGCCAGCAGCCGTGGGACAGCCTATAATTCACCCCTCCACTTT,CASSRGTAYNSPLHF
NA,TRBV7-9,TRBJ1-2,once,TGTGCCAGCAGCTTAGCAGTGACAGGTGGCTACACCTTC,CASSLAVTGGYTF
NA,TRBV7-2,TRBJ2-3,NA,TGTGCCAGCAGCGACAGCGGCCAAATCCGAGGGGATACGCAGTATTTT,CASSDSGQIRGDTQYF
NA,TRBV29-1,TRBJ2-7,NA,TGCTGCGTTGAATTAGACAGTTACGAGCAGTACTTC,CCVELDSYEQYF
NA,TRBV13,TRBJ1-2,NA,TGTGCTAGCAGCTTAGGGGGGGTAACAGGGATGACTGGCTACACCTTC,CASSLGGVTGMTGYTF
TRBD2,TRBV30,TRBJ2-1,NA,TGTGCCTGGGATAGCGGGAGAGGCAATGAGCAGTTCTTC,CAWDSGRGNEQFF
NA,TRBV7-9,TRBJ2-7,NA,TGTGCCAGCAGCGCCCCAGGACACCCCTACGAGCAGTACTTC,CASSAPGHPYEQYF
NA,TRBV19,TRBJ1-1,NA,TGTGCCAGTAGTTCACGGACAGCCTTGAACACTGAAGCTTTCTTT,CASSSRTALNTEAFF
TRBD1,TRBV12-3/TRBV12-4,TRBJ1-1,NA,TGTGCCAGCAGTTTGTCAGGGGGTATCACTGAAGCTTTCTTT,CASSLSGGITEAFF
TRBD1,TRBV28,TRBJ2-3,NA,TGTGCCAGCAGTGGGACAGGGGGTCGAAGGGCCACAGATACGCAGTATTTT,CASSGTGGRRATDTQYF